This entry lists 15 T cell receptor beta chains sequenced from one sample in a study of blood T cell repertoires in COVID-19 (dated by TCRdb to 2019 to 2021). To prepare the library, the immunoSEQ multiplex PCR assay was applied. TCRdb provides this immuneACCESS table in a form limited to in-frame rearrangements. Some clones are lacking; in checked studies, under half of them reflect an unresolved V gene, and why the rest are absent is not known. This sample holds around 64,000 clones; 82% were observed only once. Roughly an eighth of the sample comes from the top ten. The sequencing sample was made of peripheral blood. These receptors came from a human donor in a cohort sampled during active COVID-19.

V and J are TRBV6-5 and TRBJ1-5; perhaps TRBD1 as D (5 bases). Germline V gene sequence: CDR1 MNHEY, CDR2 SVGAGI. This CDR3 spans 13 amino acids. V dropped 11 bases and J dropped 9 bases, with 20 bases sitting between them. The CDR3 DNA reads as TGTGCCGCCTCCCAGGGCCCCAGATTGCCCCAGCATTTT. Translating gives CAASQGPRLPQHF.

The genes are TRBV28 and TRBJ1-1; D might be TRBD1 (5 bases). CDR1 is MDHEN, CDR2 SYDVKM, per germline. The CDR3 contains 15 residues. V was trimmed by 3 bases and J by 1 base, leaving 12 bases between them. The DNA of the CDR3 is TGTGCCAGCAGTTTTAGTCAGGGTAGGAACACTGAAGCTTTCTTT. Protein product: CASSFSQGRNTEAFF.

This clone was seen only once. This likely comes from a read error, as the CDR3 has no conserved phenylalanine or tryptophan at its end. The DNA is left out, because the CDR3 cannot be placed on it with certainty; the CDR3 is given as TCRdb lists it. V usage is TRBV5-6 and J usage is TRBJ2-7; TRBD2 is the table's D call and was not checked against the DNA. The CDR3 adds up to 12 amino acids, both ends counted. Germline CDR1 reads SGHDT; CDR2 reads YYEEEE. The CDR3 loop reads CASSLVGGTSII.

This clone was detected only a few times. The CDR3 is CGRGHEQYF. The CDR3 DNA reads TGCGGGAGGGGGCACGAGCAGTACTTC. The J gene is TRBJ2-7, the V gene TRBV23-1, with a tentative D call TRBD1 (7 bases). TRBV23-1 is filed as an ORF, its function uncertain. This CDR3 is built from 9 residues.

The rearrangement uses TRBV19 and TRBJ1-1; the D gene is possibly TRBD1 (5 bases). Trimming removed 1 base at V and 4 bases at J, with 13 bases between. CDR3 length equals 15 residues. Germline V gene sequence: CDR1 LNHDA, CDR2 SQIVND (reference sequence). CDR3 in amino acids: CASSIVRGLGTEAFF. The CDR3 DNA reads TGTGCCAGTAGTATAGTGCGGGGGTTGGGCACTGAAGCTTTCTTT. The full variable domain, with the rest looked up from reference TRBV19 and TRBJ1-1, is DGGITQSPKYLFRKEGQNVTLSCEQNLNHDAMYWYRQDPGQGLRLIYYSQIVNDFQKGDIAEGYSVSREKKESFPLTVTSAQKNPTAFYLCASSIVRGLGTEAFFGQGTRLTVV.

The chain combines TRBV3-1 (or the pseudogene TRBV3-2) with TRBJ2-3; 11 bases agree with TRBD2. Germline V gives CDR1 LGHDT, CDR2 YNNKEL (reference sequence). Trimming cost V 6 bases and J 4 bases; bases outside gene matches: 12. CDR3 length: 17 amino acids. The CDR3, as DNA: TGTGCCAGCAGACACTCTAGCGGGGGGATAGTCTCAGATACGCAGTATTTT. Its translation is CASRHSSGGIVSDTQYF.

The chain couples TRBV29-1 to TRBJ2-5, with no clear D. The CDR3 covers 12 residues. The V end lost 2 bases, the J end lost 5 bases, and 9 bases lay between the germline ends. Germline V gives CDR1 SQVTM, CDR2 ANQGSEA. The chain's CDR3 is CSVEQDSETQYF. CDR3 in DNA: TGCAGCGTTGAACAGGATTCTGAGACCCAGTACTTC. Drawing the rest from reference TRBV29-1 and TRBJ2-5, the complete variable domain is SAVISQKPSRDICQRGTSLTIQCQVDSQVTMMFWYRQQPGQSLTLIATANQGSEATYESGFVIDKFPISRPNLTFSTLTVSNMSPEDSSIYLCSVEQDSETQYFGPGTRLLVL.

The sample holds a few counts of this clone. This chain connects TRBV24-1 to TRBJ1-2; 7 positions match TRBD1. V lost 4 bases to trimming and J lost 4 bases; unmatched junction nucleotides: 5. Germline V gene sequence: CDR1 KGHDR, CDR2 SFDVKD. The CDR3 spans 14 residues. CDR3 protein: CATSDRQGSYGYTF. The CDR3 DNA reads TGTGCCACCAGTGACCGACAGGGTAGCTATGGCTACACCTTC.

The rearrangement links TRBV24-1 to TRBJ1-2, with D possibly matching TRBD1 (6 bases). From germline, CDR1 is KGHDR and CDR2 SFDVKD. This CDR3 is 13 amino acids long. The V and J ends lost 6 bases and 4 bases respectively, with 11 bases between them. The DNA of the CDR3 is TGTGCCACCAGTCCCGACAGGTCCTATGGCTACACCTTC. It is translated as CATSPDRSYGYTF.

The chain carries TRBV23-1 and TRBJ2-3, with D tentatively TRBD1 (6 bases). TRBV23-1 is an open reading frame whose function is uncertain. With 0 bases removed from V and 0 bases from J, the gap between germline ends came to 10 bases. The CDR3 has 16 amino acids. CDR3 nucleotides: TGCGCCAGCAGTCAATCGGACAGTATTAGCACAGATACGCAGTATTTT. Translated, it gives CASSQSDSISTDTQYF.

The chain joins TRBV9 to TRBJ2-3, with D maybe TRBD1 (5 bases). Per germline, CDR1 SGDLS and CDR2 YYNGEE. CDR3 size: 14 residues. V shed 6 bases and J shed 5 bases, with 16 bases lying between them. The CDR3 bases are TGTGCCAGCAATGGACATGCTACAGGAGATACGCAGTATTTT. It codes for CASNGHATGDTQYF.

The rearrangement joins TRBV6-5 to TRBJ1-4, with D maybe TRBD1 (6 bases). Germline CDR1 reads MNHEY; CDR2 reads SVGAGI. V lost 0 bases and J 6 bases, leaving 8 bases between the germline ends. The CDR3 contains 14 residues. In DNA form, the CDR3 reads TGTGCCAGCAGTTACTCACAGGGTTATGAAAAACTGTTTTTT. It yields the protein CASSYSQGYEKLFF.

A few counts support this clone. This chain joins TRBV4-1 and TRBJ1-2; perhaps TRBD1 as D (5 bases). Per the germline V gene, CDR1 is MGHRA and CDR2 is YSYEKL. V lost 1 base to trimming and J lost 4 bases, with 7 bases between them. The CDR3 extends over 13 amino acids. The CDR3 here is CASSQGGVYGYTF. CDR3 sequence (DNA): TGCGCCAGCAGCCAAGGGGGCGTCTATGGCTACACCTTC.

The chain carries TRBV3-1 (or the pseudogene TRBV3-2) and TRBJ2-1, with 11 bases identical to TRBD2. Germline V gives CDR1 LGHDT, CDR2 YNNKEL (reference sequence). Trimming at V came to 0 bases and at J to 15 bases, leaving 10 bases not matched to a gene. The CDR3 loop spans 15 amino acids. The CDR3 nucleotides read TGTGCCAGCAGCCAAGATCGCCCTAGCGGGGGGCGCTGGTTCTTC. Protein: CASSQDRPSGGRWFF.

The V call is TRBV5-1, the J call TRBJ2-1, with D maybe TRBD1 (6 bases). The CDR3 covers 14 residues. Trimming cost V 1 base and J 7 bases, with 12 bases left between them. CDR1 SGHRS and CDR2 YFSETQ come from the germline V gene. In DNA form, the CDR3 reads TGCGCCAGCAGCTTGTTACAGGGCGGGAATGAGCAGTTCTTC. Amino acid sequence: CASSLLQGGNEQFF.